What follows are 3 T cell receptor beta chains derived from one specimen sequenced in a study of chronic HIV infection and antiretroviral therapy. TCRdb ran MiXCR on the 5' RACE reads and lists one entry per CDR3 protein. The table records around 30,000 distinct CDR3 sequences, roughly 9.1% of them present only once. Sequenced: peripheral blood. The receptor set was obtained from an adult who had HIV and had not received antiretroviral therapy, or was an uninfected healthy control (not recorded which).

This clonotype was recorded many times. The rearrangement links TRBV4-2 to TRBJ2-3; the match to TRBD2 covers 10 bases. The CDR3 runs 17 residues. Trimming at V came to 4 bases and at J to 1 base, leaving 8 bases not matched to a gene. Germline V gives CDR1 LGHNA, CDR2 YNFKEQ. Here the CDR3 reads CASSPLLAGAGTDTQYF. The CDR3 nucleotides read TGTGCCAGCAGCCCCCTTCTAGCGGGGGCCGGCACAGATACGCAGTATTTT.

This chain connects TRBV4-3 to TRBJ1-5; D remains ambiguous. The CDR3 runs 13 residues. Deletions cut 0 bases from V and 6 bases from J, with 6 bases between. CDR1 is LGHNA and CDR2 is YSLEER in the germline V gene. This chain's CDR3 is CASSQDRGQPQHF. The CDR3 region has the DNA TGCGCCAGCAGCCAAGATCGGGGTCAGCCCCAGCATTTT.

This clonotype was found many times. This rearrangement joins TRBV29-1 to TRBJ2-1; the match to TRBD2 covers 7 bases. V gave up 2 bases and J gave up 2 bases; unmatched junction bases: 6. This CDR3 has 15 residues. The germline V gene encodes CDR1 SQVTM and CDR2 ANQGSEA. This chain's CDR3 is CSVESERGPYNEQFF. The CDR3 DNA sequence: TGCAGCGTTGAATCCGAGCGGGGTCCCTACAATGAGCAGTTCTTC.